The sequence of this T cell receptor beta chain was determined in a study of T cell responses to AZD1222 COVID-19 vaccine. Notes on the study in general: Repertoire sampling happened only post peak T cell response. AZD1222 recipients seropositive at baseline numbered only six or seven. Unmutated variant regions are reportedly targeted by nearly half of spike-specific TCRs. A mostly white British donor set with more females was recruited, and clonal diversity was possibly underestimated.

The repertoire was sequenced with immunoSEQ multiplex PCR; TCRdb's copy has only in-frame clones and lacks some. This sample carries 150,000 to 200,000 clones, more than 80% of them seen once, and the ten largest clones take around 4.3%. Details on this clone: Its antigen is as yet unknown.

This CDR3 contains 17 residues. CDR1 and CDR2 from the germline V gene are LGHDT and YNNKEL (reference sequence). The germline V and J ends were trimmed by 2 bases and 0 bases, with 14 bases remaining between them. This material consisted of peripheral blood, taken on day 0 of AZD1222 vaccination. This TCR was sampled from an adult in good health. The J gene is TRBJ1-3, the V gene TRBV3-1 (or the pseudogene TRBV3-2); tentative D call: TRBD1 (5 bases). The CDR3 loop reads CASSQNLLGGSGNTIYF. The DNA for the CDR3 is TGTGCCAGCAGCCAAAATCTTTTGGGGGGCTCTGGAAACACCATATATTTT.